The present TCR beta chain was sequenced within a study of vaccination and CD4 T cells after COVID-19. Across the study: Investigators stimulated cells with overlapping spike peptides drawn from SARS-CoV-2, HCoV-NL63, HCoV-OC43 and HCoV-229E.

This clonotype showed up just once. What it binds is not known. The CDR3 totals 14 residues. The germline gives CDR1 SNHLY, CDR2 FYNNEI. Trimming removed 3 bases at V and 8 bases at J, with 14 bases between. Sequencing of DNA taken from cultured CD4+ T cells relied on the Oncomine TCR Beta short-read assay. Each CDR3 protein gets one entry after TCRdb re-called the PCR reads with MiXCR. The sample shows roughly 17,000 distinct CDR3 sequences, more than 45% of them seen only once. Regarding treatment: approximately nine-day PBMC culture with coronavirus spike peptide pools or control peptides (ViraFEST assay).

This clonotype originated in a human donor who had recovered from COVID-19. The sequenced sample was CD4+ T cells from blood, cultured in vitro. This chain connects TRBV2 to TRBJ1-3; possible D gene TRBD1, 5 bases. The CDR3 nucleotides are TGTGCCAGCAGTGATAGGGCCAGGGATGACACCATATATTTT. It codes for CASSDRARDDTIYF.